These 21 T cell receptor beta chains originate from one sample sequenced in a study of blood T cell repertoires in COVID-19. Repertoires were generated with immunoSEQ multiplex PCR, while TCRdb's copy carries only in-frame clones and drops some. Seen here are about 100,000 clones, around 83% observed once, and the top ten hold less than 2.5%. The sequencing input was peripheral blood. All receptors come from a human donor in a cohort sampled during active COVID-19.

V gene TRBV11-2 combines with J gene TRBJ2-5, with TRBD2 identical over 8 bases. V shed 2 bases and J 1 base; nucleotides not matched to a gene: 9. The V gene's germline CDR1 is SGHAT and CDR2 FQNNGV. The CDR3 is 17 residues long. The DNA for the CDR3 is TGTGCCAGCAGCTTACGCGTCGGCGGGGGGACCCAAGAGACCCAGTACTTC. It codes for CASSLRVGGGTQETQYF.

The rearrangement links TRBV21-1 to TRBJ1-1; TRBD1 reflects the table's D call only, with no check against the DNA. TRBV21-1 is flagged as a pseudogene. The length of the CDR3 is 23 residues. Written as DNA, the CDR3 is TGTGCCAGCAGCAAAACAGATTGGGGTGGACAGGGGAGCGACTACCCCATGAACACTGAAGCTTTCTTT. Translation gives CASSKTDWGGQGSDYPMNTEAFF.

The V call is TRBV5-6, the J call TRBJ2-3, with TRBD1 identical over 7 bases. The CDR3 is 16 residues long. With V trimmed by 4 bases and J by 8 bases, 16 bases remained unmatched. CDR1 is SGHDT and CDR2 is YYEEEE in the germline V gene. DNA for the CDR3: TGTGCCAGCAGCATCGCACCCGGGACAGACCAGATTACGCAGTATTTT. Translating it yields CASSIAPGTDQITQYF.

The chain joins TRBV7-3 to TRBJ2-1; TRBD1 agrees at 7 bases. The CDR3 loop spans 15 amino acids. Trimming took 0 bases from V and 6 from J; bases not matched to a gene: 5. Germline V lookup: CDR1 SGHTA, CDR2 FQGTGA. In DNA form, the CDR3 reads TGTGCCAGCAGCTTAACGCCCGGACAGGTCAATGAGCAGTTCTTC. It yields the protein CASSLTPGQVNEQFF.

The CDR3 DNA sequence: TGTGCCAGCAGTCAGGGATGGCACCCATACCGATATAACTATGGCTACACCTTC. It translates to CASSQGWHPYRYNYGYTF. The chain employs TRBV6-2 or TRBV6-3 and TRBJ1-2, with D perhaps matching TRBD1 (5 bases). V shed 5 bases and J shed 1 base, with 23 bases lying between them. The CDR3 runs to 18 residues. Per germline, CDR1 MNHEY and CDR2 SVGEGT.

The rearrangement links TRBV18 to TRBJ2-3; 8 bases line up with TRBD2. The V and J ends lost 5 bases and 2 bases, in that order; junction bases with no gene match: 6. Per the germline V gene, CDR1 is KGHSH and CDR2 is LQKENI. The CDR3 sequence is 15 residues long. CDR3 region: CASSAGLENTDTQYF. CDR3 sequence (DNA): TGTGCCAGCTCAGCGGGACTAGAGAACACAGATACGCAGTATTTT.

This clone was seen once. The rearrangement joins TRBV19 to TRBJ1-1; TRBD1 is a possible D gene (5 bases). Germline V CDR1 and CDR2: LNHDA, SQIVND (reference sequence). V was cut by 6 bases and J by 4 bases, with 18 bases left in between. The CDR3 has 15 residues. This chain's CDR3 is CASRTESSLLTEAFF. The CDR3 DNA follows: TGTGCCAGTAGGACAGAGTCCAGCCTGCTCACTGAAGCTTTCTTT.

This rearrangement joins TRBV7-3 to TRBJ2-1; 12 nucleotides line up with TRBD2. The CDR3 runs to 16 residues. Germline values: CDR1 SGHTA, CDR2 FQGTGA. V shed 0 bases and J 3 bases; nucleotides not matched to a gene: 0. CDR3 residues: CASSLTTSGSYNEQFF. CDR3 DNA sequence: TGTGCCAGCAGCTTAACGACTAGCGGGAGCTACAATGAGCAGTTCTTC.

CDR3 DNA sequence: TGTGCCAGCAGCTCCATAGCGGGGACGAACACCGGGGAGCTGTTTTTT. Protein product: CASSSIAGTNTGELFF. This chain links TRBV5-4 with TRBJ2-2; 8 bases map to TRBD2. Germline CDR1 SGHNT, CDR2 YYREEE (reference sequence). The CDR3 sequence is 16 residues long. Trimming cost V 3 bases and J 0 bases; bases outside gene matches: 4.

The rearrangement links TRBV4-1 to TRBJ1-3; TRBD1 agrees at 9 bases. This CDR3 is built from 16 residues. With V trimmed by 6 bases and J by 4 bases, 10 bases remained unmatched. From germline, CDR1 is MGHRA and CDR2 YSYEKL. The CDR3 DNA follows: TGCGCCAGCAGTGCACCTGACAGGGGGAACGGAAACACCATATATTTT. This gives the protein CASSAPDRGNGNTIYF.

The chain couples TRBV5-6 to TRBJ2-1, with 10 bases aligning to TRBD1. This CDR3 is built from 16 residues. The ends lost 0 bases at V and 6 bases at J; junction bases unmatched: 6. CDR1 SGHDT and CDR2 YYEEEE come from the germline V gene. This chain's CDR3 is CASSLEDRTGGNEQFF. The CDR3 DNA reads TGTGCCAGCAGCTTGGAGGATAGGACAGGGGGCAATGAGCAGTTCTTC.

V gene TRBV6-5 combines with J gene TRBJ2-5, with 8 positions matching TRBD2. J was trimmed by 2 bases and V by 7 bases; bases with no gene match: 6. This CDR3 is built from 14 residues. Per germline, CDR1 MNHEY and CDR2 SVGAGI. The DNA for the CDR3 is TGTGCCAGCACTAGCGGGTGGATTCAAGAGACCCAGTACTTC. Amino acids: CASTSGWIQETQYF.

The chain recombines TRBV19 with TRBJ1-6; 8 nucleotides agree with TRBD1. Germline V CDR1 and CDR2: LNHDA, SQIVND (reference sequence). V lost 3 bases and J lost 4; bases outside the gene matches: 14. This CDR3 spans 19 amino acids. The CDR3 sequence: CASSIRPGGALRYNSPLHF. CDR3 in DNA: TGTGCCAGTAGTATCAGACCAGGGGGCGCCTTACGGTATAATTCACCCCTCCACTTT.

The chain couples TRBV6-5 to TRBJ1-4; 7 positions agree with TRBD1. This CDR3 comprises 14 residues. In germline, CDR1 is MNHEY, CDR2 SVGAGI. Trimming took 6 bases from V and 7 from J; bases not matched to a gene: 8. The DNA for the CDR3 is TGTGCCAGCAGGAGGGACAGCCAATCTGAAAAACTGTTTTTT. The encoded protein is CASRRDSQSEKLFF.

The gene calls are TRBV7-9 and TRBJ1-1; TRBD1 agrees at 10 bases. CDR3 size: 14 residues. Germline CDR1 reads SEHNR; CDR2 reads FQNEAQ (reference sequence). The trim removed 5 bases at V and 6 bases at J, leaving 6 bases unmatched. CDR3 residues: CASSRDRGRPEAFF. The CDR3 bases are TGTGCCAGCAGCAGGGACAGGGGAAGGCCTGAAGCTTTCTTT. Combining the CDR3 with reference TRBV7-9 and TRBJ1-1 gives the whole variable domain DTGVSQNPRHKITKRGQNVTFRCDPISEHNRLYWYRQTLGQGPEFLTYFQNEAQLEKSRLLSDRFSAERPKGSFSTLEIQRTEQGDSAMYLCASSRDRGRPEAFFGQGTRLTVV.

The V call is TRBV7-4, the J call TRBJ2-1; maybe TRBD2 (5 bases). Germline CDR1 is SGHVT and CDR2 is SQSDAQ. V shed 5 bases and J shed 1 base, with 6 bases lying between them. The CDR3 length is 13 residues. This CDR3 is CASSRGSYNEQFF. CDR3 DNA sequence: TGTGCCAGCAGCCGCGGGTCCTACAATGAGCAGTTCTTC. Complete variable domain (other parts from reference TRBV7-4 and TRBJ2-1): GAGVSQSPRYKVAKRGRDVALRCDSISGHVTLYWYRQTLGQGSEVLTYSQSDAQRDKSGRPSGRFSAERPERSVSTLKIQRTEQGDSAVYLCASSRGSYNEQFFGPGTRLTVL.

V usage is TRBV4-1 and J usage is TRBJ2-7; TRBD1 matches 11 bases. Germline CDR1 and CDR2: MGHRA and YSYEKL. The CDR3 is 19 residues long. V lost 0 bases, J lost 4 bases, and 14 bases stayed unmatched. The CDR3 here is CASSQETWDRGTWRYEQYF. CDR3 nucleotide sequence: TGCGCCAGCAGCCAAGAGACTTGGGACAGGGGGACTTGGAGGTACGAGCAGTACTTC.

The CDR3 here is CASSIKGPAEAFF. In DNA form, the CDR3 reads TGTGCCAGTAGTATCAAGGGGCCCGCTGAAGCTTTCTTT. V gene TRBV19 combines with J gene TRBJ1-1, with TRBD1 as a possible D gene (5 bases). Germline V gene lookup returns CDR1 LNHDA and CDR2 SQIVND (reference sequence). The CDR3 runs 13 residues. V lost 3 bases and J 6 bases, leaving 11 bases between the germline ends.

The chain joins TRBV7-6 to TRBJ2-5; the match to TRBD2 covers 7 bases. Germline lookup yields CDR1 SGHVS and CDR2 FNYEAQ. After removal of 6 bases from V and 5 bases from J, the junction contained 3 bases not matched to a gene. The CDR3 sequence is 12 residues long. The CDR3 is CASREAGETQYF. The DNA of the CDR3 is TGTGCCAGCAGAGAAGCGGGGGAGACCCAGTACTTC.

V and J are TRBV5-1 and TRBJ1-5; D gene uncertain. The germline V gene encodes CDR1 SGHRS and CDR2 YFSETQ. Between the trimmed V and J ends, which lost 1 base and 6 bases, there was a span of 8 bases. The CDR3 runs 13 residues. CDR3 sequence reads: CASSLLGTQPQHF. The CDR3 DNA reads TGCGCCAGCAGCTTGCTAGGAACTCAGCCCCAGCATTTT.

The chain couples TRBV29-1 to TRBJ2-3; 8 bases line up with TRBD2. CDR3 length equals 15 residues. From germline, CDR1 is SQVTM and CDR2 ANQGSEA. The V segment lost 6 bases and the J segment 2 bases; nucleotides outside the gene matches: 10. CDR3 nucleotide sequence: TGCAGCGTGGGGCCAGCGGGGGCGATCACAGATACGCAGTATTTT. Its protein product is CSVGPAGAITDTQYF.